The clone carrying this T cell receptor (beta chain) was found a few times. This specimen comes from a study of T cell repertoires in cytomegalovirus infection. MiXCR was run by TCRdb on the reads, yielding one entry per CDR3 protein. The table records some 160,000 distinct CDR3 sequences, about a sixth of them present only once. The CDR3 has 16 residues. The germline V gene encodes CDR1 MDHEN and CDR2 SYDVKM. The junction had 9 bases not matched to a gene; V was cut back by 4 bases and J by 1 base. Sample: CD8+ T cells from PBMCs. The gene calls are TRBV28 and TRBJ2-7, with 8 bases fitting TRBD1. The TCR sequence derives from a human donor in good health (CMV status not recorded). Some clones in this sample may be carry-over from other donors' samples. CDR3 nucleotide sequence: TGTGCCAGCAGTTGGCTCTCCGGGACAGGTTCCTACGAGCAGTACTTC. This codes for CASSWLSGTGSYEQYF.